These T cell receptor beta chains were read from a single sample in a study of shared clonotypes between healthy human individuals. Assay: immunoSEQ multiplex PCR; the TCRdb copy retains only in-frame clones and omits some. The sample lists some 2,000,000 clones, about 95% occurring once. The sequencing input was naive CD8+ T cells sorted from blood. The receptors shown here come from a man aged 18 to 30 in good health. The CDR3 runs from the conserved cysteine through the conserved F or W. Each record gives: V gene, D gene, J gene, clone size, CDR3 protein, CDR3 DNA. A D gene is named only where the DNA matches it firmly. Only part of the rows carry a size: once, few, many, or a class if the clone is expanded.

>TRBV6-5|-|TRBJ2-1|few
CASSYSDEQFF
TGTGCCAGCAGTTACTCGGATGAGCAGTTCTTC
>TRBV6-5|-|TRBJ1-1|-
CASSYHAGYEAFF
TGTGCCAGCAGTTACCACGCAGGGTACGAAGCTTTCTTT
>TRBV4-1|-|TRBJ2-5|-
CASSSLAGGAETQYF
TGCGCCAGCAGCTCACTAGCAGGCGGGGCAGAGACCCAGTACTTC
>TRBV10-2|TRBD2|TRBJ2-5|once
CASSESTSGSLGETQYF
TGCGCCAGCAGTGAATCGACTAGCGGGAGCCTCGGCGAGACCCAGTACTTC
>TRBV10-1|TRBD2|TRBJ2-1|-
CASSEGASGTYNEQFF
TGCGCCAGCAGTGAAGGGGCTAGCGGGACCTACAATGAGCAGTTCTTC
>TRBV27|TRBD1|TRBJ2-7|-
CASSGQGLYEQYF
TGTGCCAGCAGTGGACAGGGTCTCTACGAGCAGTACTTC
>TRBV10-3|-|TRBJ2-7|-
CAISDPGAAGGEQYF
TGTGCCATCAGTGATCCAGGGGCTGCCGGGGGCGAGCAGTACTTC
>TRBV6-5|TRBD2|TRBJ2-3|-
CASGMSSRLDTQYF
TGTGCGAGCGGGATGTCGTCGAGATTAGATACGCAGTATTTT
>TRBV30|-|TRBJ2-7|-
CAWSVDSYEQYF
TGTGCCTGGAGTGTCGACAGCTACGAGCAGTACTTC
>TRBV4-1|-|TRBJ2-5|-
CASNQRTDGETQYF
TGCGCCAGCAACCAACGTACAGATGGTGAGACCCAGTACTTC
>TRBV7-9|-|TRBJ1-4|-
CASSPPVGEPNEKLFF
TGTGCCAGCAGCCCCCCCGTGGGGGAGCCTAATGAAAAACTGTTTTTT
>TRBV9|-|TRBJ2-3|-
CASSNSGLSTDTQYF
TGTGCCAGCAGCAATAGCGGCCTAAGCACAGATACGCAGTATTTT
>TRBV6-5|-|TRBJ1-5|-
CASSLDSNQPQHF
TGTGCCAGCAGTTTGGACAGCAATCAGCCCCAGCATTTT
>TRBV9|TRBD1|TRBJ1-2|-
CASSARQGYGYTF
TGTGCCAGCAGCGCAAGACAGGGGTATGGCTACACCTTC
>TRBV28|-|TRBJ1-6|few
CASNTGTKNSPLHF
TGTGCCAGCAATACCGGGACGAAGAATTCACCCCTCCACTTT
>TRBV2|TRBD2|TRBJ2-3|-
CASPGWASGPSTDTQYF
TGTGCCAGCCCTGGATGGGCTAGCGGGCCTTCCACAGATACGCAGTATTTT
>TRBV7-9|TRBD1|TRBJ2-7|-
CASSFPPGQGLHEQYF
TGTGCCAGCAGCTTCCCCCCCGGACAGGGACTCCACGAGCAGTACTTC
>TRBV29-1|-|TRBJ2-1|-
CSVERPDYNEQFF
TGCAGCGTTGAGAGGCCAGACTACAATGAGCAGTTCTTC
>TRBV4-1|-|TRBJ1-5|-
CASSQVGENQPQHF
TGCGCCAGCAGCCAAGTGGGAGAAAATCAGCCCCAGCATTTT
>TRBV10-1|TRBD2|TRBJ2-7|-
CASSDGSGKNEQYF
TGCGCCAGCAGCGATGGTAGCGGGAAAAACGAGCAGTACTTC
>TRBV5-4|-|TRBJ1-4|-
CASSPDYAGEKLFF
TGTGCCAGCAGCCCCGACTACGCCGGGGAAAAACTGTTTTTT
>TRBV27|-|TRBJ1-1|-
CASSLGMDTEAFF
TGTGCCAGCAGTCTGGGTATGGACACTGAAGCTTTCTTT
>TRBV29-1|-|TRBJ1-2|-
CSVETRTNYGYTF
TGCAGCGTTGAGACAAGAACTAACTATGGCTACACCTTC
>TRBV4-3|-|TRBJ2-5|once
CASSQDYLFWGAETQYF
TGCGCCAGCAGCCAAGATTATCTCTTTTGGGGGGCAGAGACCCAGTACTTC
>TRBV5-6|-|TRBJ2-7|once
CASSLPRPGYYEQYF
TGTGCCAGCAGTTTGCCCCGACCGGGTTACTACGAGCAGTACTTC
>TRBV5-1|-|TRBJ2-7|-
CASSLAGLRLHEQYF
TGCGCCAGCAGCTTGGCCGGGCTCAGGCTCCACGAGCAGTACTTC
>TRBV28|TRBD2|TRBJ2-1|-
CASTILAGGAYNEQFF
TGTGCCAGCACAATACTAGCGGGGGGTGCCTACAATGAGCAGTTCTTC
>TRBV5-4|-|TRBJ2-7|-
CASSFGQNYEQYF
TGTGCCAGCAGCTTTGGACAGAACTACGAGCAGTACTTC
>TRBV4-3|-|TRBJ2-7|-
CASSQDQTYEQYF
TGCGCCAGCAGCCAAGATCAGACCTACGAGCAGTACTTC
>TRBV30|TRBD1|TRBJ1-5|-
CAWSTQGFNQPQHF
TGTGCCTGGAGCACACAGGGGTTCAATCAGCCCCAGCATTTT
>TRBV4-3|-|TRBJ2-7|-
CASSQSAGVMGEQYF
TGCGCCAGCAGCCAATCGGCAGGGGTAATGGGGGAGCAGTACTTC
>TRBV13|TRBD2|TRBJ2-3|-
CASSKASGGALIADTQYF
TGTGCCAGCAGCAAGGCTAGCGGGGGGGCCCTTATCGCAGATACGCAGTATTTT
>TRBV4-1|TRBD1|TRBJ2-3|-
CASSQGQLSTDTQYF
TGCGCCAGCAGCCAGGGACAGCTCAGCACAGATACGCAGTATTTT
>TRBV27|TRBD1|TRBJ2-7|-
CASSQGTGIAYEQYF
TGTGCCAGCAGTCAGGGGACAGGGATCGCCTACGAGCAGTACTTC
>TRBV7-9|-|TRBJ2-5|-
CASSPSGEGETQYF
TGTGCCAGCAGCCCCTCAGGGGAGGGAGAGACCCAGTACTTC
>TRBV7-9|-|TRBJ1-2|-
CASSLSGRNGYTF
TGTGCCAGCAGCCTTAGCGGGAGAAATGGCTACACCTTC
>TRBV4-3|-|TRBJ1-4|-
CASSQDVATNEKLFF
TGCGCCAGCAGCCAAGATGTGGCGACTAATGAAAAACTGTTTTTT
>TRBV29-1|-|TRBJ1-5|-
CSPPPGNQPQHF
TGCAGCCCCCCTCCGGGTAATCAGCCCCAGCATTTT
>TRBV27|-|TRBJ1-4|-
CASSLTTTTNEKLFF
TGTGCCAGCAGTTTAACGACAACAACTAATGAAAAACTGTTTTTT
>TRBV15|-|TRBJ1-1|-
CATSRDTGQSTEAFF
TGTGCCACCAGCAGGGACACCGGACAGTCCACTGAAGCTTTCTTT
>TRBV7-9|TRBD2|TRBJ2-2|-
CASSSNGLDGTGELFF
TGTGCCAGCAGCTCGAACGGACTAGATGGTACCGGGGAGCTGTTTTTT